Listed below are T cell receptor beta chains from one sample, sequenced in a study of T cell responses to AZD1222 COVID-19 vaccine. Assay: immunoSEQ multiplex PCR; the TCRdb copy retains only in-frame clones and omits some. This table has about 120,000 clones, approximately 90% appearing once. The sample was peripheral blood, taken on day 0 of AZD1222 vaccination. These receptors were obtained from an adult in good health. The CDR3 runs from the conserved cysteine through the conserved F or W. Each record gives: V gene, D gene, clone size, J gene, CDR3 protein, CDR3 DNA. A D gene is named only where the DNA matches it firmly. Size tells how often a clone was seen (once, few, many) or the class of an expanded clone, and some rows leave it out.

TRBV11-2,TRBD2,.,TRBJ2-5,CASSLASGGAETQYF,TGTGCCAGCAGCTTAGCCTCGGGAGGCGCGGAGACCCAGTACTTC
TRBV15,.,.,TRBJ1-5,CATSRVGGRGYQPQHF,TGTGCCACCAGCAGAGTCGGGGGGCGCGGATATCAGCCCCAGCATTTT
TRBV15,.,.,TRBJ1-4,CATSRAGAVEKLFF,TGTGCCACCAGCAGGGCCGGGGCGGTTGAAAAACTGTTTTTT
TRBV28,.,.,TRBJ1-1,CASSILLNTEAFF,TGTGCCAGCAGTATACTACTGAACACTGAAGCTTTCTTT
TRBV28,TRBD1,.,TRBJ2-5,CASSPLLLRDRGETQYF,TGTGCCAGCAGCCCCCTCCTCCTTCGGGACAGGGGGGAGACCCAGTACTTC
TRBV9,.,.,TRBJ2-3,CASSPFGGGTDTQYF,TGTGCCAGCAGCCCCTTCGGAGGGGGGACAGATACGCAGTATTTT
TRBV28,.,.,TRBJ1-6,CASSVPGAQFLLHF,TGTGCCAGCAGCGTTCCCGGGGCACAGTTCCTACTCCACTTT
TRBV28,TRBD1,.,TRBJ2-7,CASSLSRGPGQGSYEQYF,TGTGCCAGCAGTTTATCGAGAGGTCCGGGACAGGGGTCCTACGAGCAGTACTTC
TRBV6-5,.,.,TRBJ1-6,CASRQGQRAPLHF,TGTGCCAGCAGACAGGGCCAGAGGGCACCCCTCCACTTT
TRBV5-6,TRBD2,.,TRBJ2-4,CASSLGEGAFSLHIQYF,TGTGCCAGCAGCTTGGGGGAGGGAGCATTTAGCCTGCACATTCAGTACTTC
TRBV5-6,.,.,TRBJ2-7,CASSLGGREQYF,TGTGCCAGCAGCTTGGGGGGAAGGGAGCAGTACTTC
TRBV4-3,.,.,TRBJ2-7,CASSPEKSSYEQYF,TGCGCCAGCAGCCCGGAAAAGAGCTCCTACGAGCAGTACTTC
TRBV6-5,TRBD1,.,TRBJ1-1,CASSRGQGGTEAFF,TGTGCCAGCAGCAGAGGGCAGGGGGGCACTGAAGCTTTCTTT
TRBV28,TRBD1,.,TRBJ2-5,CASSFRDRGKETQYF,TGTGCCAGCAGTTTCCGGGACAGGGGTAAGGAGACCCAGTACTTC
TRBV19,TRBD1,.,TRBJ1-5,CASSIAHRGDQPQHF,TGTGCCAGTAGTATAGCTCACAGGGGGGATCAGCCCCAGCATTTT
TRBV27,.,.,TRBJ1-2,CASSLRERSPYGYTF,TGTGCCAGCAGTTTAAGGGAGAGATCACCCTATGGCTACACCTTC
TRBV10-3,.,.,TRBJ2-7,CAISESVWLFF,TGTGCCATCAGTGAGTCGGTTTGGCTCTTCTTC
TRBV14,.,.,TRBJ2-1,CASSHFSFSSYNEQFF,TGTGCCAGCAGCCACTTCAGCTTCAGCTCCTACAATGAGCAGTTCTTC
TRBV7-2,.,.,TRBJ2-7,CASSYRDGYEQYF,TGTGCCAGCAGCTACAGGGATGGCTACGAGCAGTACTTC
TRBV2,.,.,TRBJ2-2,CASNVVGAGELFF,TGTGCCAGCAACGTGGTAGGGGCCGGGGAGCTGTTTTTT
TRBV27,.,.,TRBJ2-1,CASSPGSRSDEQFF,TGTGCCAGCAGCCCTGGGTCTCGGAGTGATGAGCAGTTCTTC
TRBV7-9,.,.,TRBJ1-1,CASSSYWNTEAFF,TGTGCCAGCAGCTCTTACTGGAACACTGAAGCTTTCTTT
TRBV7-2,.,.,TRBJ2-7,CASSLDLRRGHEQYF,TGTGCCAGCAGCTTAGATCTCCGCAGGGGCCACGAGCAGTACTTC
TRBV7-9,.,.,TRBJ1-1,CASKEKGRGRFEAEAFF,TGTGCCAGCAAGGAAAAAGGGCGGGGGCGATTTGAGGCTGAAGCTTTCTTT
TRBV7-8,.,.,TRBJ1-5,CASSLAPSGVANQPQHF,TGTGCCAGCAGCTTAGCGCCGTCGGGGGTTGCCAATCAGCCCCAGCATTTT
TRBV4-3,TRBD1,.,TRBJ1-3,CASSHPRPGQGAENTIYF,TGCGCCAGCAGCCACCCTCGCCCGGGGCAGGGGGCGGAAAACACCATATATTTT
TRBV2,.,.,TRBJ1-1,CAGKGQSNTEAFF,TGTGCCGGAAAGGGACAATCGAACACTGAAGCTTTCTTT
TRBV6-5,.,.,TRBJ1-4,CASSRLGAGTEKLFF,TGTGCCAGCAGCCGCCTTGGGGCCGGAACCGAAAAACTGTTTTTT
TRBV27,.,once,TRBJ2-7,CASSLYGGLEQYF,TGTGCCAGCAGTTTGTATGGGGGTCTCGAGCAGTACTTC
TRBV19,TRBD1,once,TRBJ2-5,CASSTVLTRRGLTGDIETQYF,TGTGCCAGTAGTACCGTTTTAACCCGAAGAGGACTCACAGGGGATATAGAGACCCAGTACTTC
TRBV30,TRBD2,.,TRBJ2-3,CAWSRGLGLAGVKDTQYF,TGTGCCTGGAGTCGAGGGCTGGGACTAGCGGGAGTCAAAGATACGCAGTATTTT
TRBV2,.,.,TRBJ1-5,CASSGLIRYQPQHF,TGTGCCAGCAGTGGACTGATCCGTTATCAGCCCCAGCATTTT
TRBV7-9,TRBD1,.,TRBJ1-4,CASSFGQGEKLFF,TGTGCCAGCAGCTTTGGCCAGGGGGAGAAACTGTTTTTT
TRBV7-9,.,.,TRBJ2-1,CASSLEGPGRQFF,TGTGCCAGCAGCTTAGAGGGCCCCGGCCGGCAGTTCTTC
TRBV14,.,.,TRBJ2-2,CASSQQYTGELFF,TGTGCCAGCAGCCAGCAGTACACCGGGGAGCTGTTTTTT
TRBV9,.,.,TRBJ2-5,CASSPTQGEGQETQYF,TGTGCCAGCAGCCCGACACAGGGGGAGGGACAAGAGACCCAGTACTTC
TRBV27,.,.,TRBJ2-2,CASTWTTWVNAGELFF,TGTGCCAGCACCTGGACTACCTGGGTGAACGCCGGGGAGCTGTTTTTT
TRBV28,TRBD1,.,TRBJ1-2,CASSWGTAHYGYTF,TGTGCCAGCAGTTGGGGGACAGCGCACTATGGCTACACCTTC
TRBV29-1,.,.,TRBJ1-1,CSVVRVREAFF,TGCAGCGTTGTGAGGGTCCGTGAAGCTTTCTTT
TRBV9,.,.,TRBJ1-1,CASSYIVDVGSEAFF,TGTGCCAGCAGCTACATCGTAGATGTTGGGAGTGAAGCTTTCTTT
TRBV9,TRBD2,.,TRBJ2-1,CASSDLAGGPLGSSNNEQFF,TGTGCCAGCAGCGACCTAGCGGGAGGGCCTTTAGGCAGTTCGAACAATGAGCAGTTCTTC
TRBV5-6,.,.,TRBJ1-2,CASSPRGSAPYGYTF,TGTGCCAGCAGCCCAAGGGGGTCCGCACCTTATGGCTACACCTTC
TRBV5-6,.,.,TRBJ2-3,CASSNWDTSTDTQYF,TGTGCCAGCAGCAATTGGGACACCAGCACAGATACGCAGTATTTT
TRBV6-1,.,.,TRBJ1-3,CASSEDTFSGNTIYF,TGTGCCAGCAGCGAAGACACTTTCTCTGGAAACACCATATATTTT
TRBV30,.,.,TRBJ2-7,CAWAAPAEPYRYEQYF,TGTGCCTGGGCTGCCCCGGCAGAGCCCTATAGGTACGAGCAGTACTTC
TRBV27,.,.,TRBJ2-2,CASSLWAARRELFF,TGTGCCAGCAGTTTATGGGCTGCCCGTCGGGAGCTGTTTTTT
TRBV7-9,.,.,TRBJ1-1,CASSDRGSQNTEAFF,TGTGCCAGCAGCGACCGGGGCAGCCAGAACACTGAAGCTTTCTTT
TRBV28,TRBD1,once,TRBJ2-7,CASSPRDRGWYEQYF,TGTGCCAGCAGCCCCCGGGACAGGGGGTGGTACGAGCAGTACTTC
TRBV5-1,TRBD2,.,TRBJ2-7,CASRGLAGYEQYF,TGCGCCAGCAGGGGACTAGCGGGCTACGAGCAGTACTTC
TRBV5-1,.,.,TRBJ1-4,CASSSRTTNEKLFF,TGCGCCAGCAGCTCACGGACAACTAATGAAAAACTGTTTTTT
TRBV23-1,.,.,TRBJ2-7,CASSQGVGRSYEQYF,TGCGCCAGCAGTCAAGGCGTGGGCCGCTCCTACGAGCAGTACTTC
TRBV9,.,.,TRBJ2-7,CASSVEGAGSTYEQYF,TGTGCCAGCAGCGTAGAGGGGGCGGGATCCACCTACGAGCAGTACTTC
TRBV11-1,TRBD1,.,TRBJ1-5,CASSLRGPGSNQPQHF,TGTGCCAGCAGCTTAAGGGGGCCGGGGAGCAATCAGCCCCAGCATTTT
TRBV28,.,.,TRBJ2-2,CASSSLRNTGELFF,TGTGCCAGCAGTTCCCTCCGGAACACCGGGGAGCTGTTTTTT